This TCR beta chain was documented in a study of siplizumab effects on memory and regulatory T cells. Study results and caveats: Contribution to the alloresponse seemed major for naive T cells, which also seemed more diverse than memory cells.

Only in-frame clones appear in the TCRdb table, and some are missing; sequencing was by immunoSEQ multiplex PCR. The data contain 65,000 to 90,000 clones, 93% of them singletons. Trimming left V 0 bases short and J 4 bases short, with 5 bases between. This CDR3 contains 12 residues. Germline-derived CDR1 and CDR2 are SGHRS and YFSETQ. A single count supports this clone. The target antigen is unknown. This sequence originates from a human donor in good health. The rearrangement links TRBV5-1 to TRBJ2-7; D is unresolved. The sample comprised CD8+ T cells sorted from blood. CDR3 protein: CASSLVGYEQYF. The CDR3 DNA reads as TGCGCCAGCAGCTTGGTGGGGTACGAGCAGTACTTC.